The 22 T cell receptor beta chains below come from one sample, sequenced in a study of blood T cell repertoires in COVID-19. TCRdb's copy holds only in-frame clones and misses some; the assay was immunoSEQ multiplex PCR. The sample yields roughly 230,000 clones, roughly 87% seen once. Sequenced input: peripheral blood. These receptors all stem from a human donor in a cohort sampled during active COVID-19.

V gene TRBV28 combines with J gene TRBJ1-2, with 9 positions matching TRBD1. This CDR3 is 16 amino acids long. Germline CDR1 and CDR2: MDHEN and SYDVKM. V shed 5 bases and J 2 bases; nucleotides not matched to a gene: 9. The CDR3 coding sequence is TGTGCCAGCAGTCGCTTAGGGACAGGGAGGAACTATGGCTACACCTTC. Protein product: CASSRLGTGRNYGYTF.

In its sample, this clone was seen a few times. The rearrangement links TRBV6-2 or TRBV6-3 to TRBJ2-7; TRBD2 matches 13 bases. Trimming at V came to 5 bases and at J to 2 bases, leaving 6 bases not matched to a gene. The germline CDR1 and CDR2 sequences are MNHEY and SVGEGT. CDR3 length: 16 residues. The CDR3 loop is CASSPGTSGITYEQYF. The CDR3, as DNA: TGTGCCAGCAGTCCCGGGACTAGCGGGATCACCTACGAGCAGTACTTC.

The V gene is TRBV11-2, the J gene TRBJ1-1; 11 nucleotides align to TRBD1. This CDR3 region has 15 residues. With V trimmed by 5 bases and J by 5 bases, 7 bases remained unmatched. Germline CDR1 is SGHAT and CDR2 is FQNNGV. CDR3 region: CASSPRTGGPTEAFF. The CDR3, as DNA: TGTGCCAGCAGCCCAAGGACAGGGGGCCCGACTGAAGCTTTCTTT.

This clone came up a few times. The chain joins TRBV11-2 to TRBJ1-4, with 8 bases matching TRBD1. Germline V gene lookup returns CDR1 SGHAT and CDR2 FQNNGV. The V and J ends lost 5 bases and 1 base, in that order; junction bases with no gene match: 15. This CDR3 spans 19 amino acids. CDR3 nucleotides: TGTGCCAGCAGCCCGAGGACAGGGAATACTTCGTTAACTAATGAAAAACTGTTTTTT. Its protein product is CASSPRTGNTSLTNEKLFF.

The J gene is TRBJ1-4, the V gene TRBV5-1; a possible D gene is TRBD1 (5 bases). The V end was cut by 3 bases, the J end by 3 bases, with 9 bases between. CDR3 size: 14 residues. Germline CDR1 and CDR2: SGHRS and YFSETQ. The CDR3: CASSWAGPNEKLFF. The CDR3 DNA sequence: TGCGCCAGCAGCTGGGCAGGGCCTAATGAAAAACTGTTTTTT.

The chain recombines TRBV4-2 with TRBJ2-1; 11 bases line up with TRBD2. There are 16 residues in the CDR3. V shed 2 bases, J shed 3 bases, and the junction held 3 bases outside the gene matches. Germline loops: CDR1 LGHNA, CDR2 YNFKEQ. CDR3 region: CASSQILAGDYNEQFF. The CDR3 DNA follows: TGTGCCAGCAGCCAAATACTAGCGGGGGACTACAATGAGCAGTTCTTC.

DNA of the CDR3: TGCCCCTCTAGGGAGACCCAGTACTTC. Protein: CPSRETQYF. V is TRBV20-1 and J is TRBJ2-5, with D unresolved. CDR3 length equals 9 residues. Germline values: CDR1 DFQATT, CDR2 SNEGSKA (reference sequence).

The chain has TRBV6-5 and TRBJ2-5; D possibly corresponds to TRBD2 (6 bases). The CDR3 length is 15 residues. Trimming cost V 4 bases and J 4 bases, with 16 bases left between them. CDR1 is MNHEY and CDR2 is SVGAGI in the germline V gene. The CDR3 bases are TGTGCCAGCAGTTTTGGGACTGGTCGGGGAGAGACCCAGTACTTC. Its translation: CASSFGTGRGETQYF.

The chain carries TRBV6-2 or TRBV6-3 and TRBJ2-7; TRBD2 aligns across 8 bases. Germline-derived CDR1 and CDR2 are MNHEY and SVGEGT. The V and J ends lost 5 bases and 3 bases, in that order; junction bases with no gene match: 6. This CDR3 has 14 residues. The CDR3 region is CASSPSGRGYEQYF. The CDR3 DNA follows: TGTGCCAGCAGTCCGAGCGGGAGAGGCTACGAGCAGTACTTC.

This chain links TRBV18 with TRBJ1-2; 8 bases are shared with TRBD1. This CDR3 is built from 15 residues. CDR1 is KGHSH, CDR2 LQKENI, per germline. J was trimmed by 5 bases and V by 3 bases; bases with no gene match: 8. CDR3 in amino acids: CASSPTGTGVYGYTF. The CDR3 nucleotides are TGTGCCAGCTCACCGACCGGGACAGGAGTTTATGGCTACACCTTC.

The chain combines TRBV7-3 with TRBJ1-1, with TRBD1 matching over 7 bases. This CDR3 is built from 13 residues. Trimming at V came to 5 bases and at J to 4 bases, leaving 4 bases not matched to a gene. Looked up from germline, CDR1 is SGHTA and CDR2 is FQGTGA. This CDR3 is CASSQAGGTEAFF. In DNA, the CDR3 is TGTGCCAGCAGCCAAGCAGGGGGCACTGAAGCTTTCTTT.

The chain has TRBV3-1 (or the pseudogene TRBV3-2) and TRBJ2-1; the D gene is possibly TRBD2 (6 bases). The CDR3 has 13 residues. The V gene lost 0 bases and the J gene lost 12 bases, with 12 bases spanning the gap. Germline loops: CDR1 LGHDT, CDR2 YNNKEL (reference sequence). DNA of the CDR3: TGTGCCAGCAGCCAAGATCAGGCAGCGGGGCAGTTCTTC. Protein: CASSQDQAAGQFF.

The sample holds one count of this clone. This rearrangement joins TRBV7-9 to TRBJ1-2; D not certain. CDR1 and CDR2 (germline): SEHNR, FQNEAQ (reference sequence). The CDR3 extends over 13 amino acids. Trimming took 1 base from V and 7 from J, leaving 10 bases between them. CDR3 region: CASSLGDLSGYTF. CDR3 sequence (DNA): TGTGCCAGCAGCTTAGGAGATTTAAGTGGCTACACCTTC. The complete variable domain, with remaining parts taken from reference TRBV7-9 and TRBJ1-2, reads DTGVSQNPRHKITKRGQNVTFRCDPISEHNRLYWYRQTLGQGPEFLTYFQNEAQLEKSRLLSDRFSAERPKGSFSTLEIQRTEQGDSAMYLCASSLGDLSGYTFGSGTRLTVV.

V is TRBV30 and J is TRBJ1-1, with 7 positions matching TRBD1. V was clipped by 3 bases and J by 4 bases; unmatched bases: 11. CDR1 and CDR2 (germline): GTSNPN, SVGIG (reference sequence). The length of the CDR3 is 15 residues. The CDR3 bases are TGTGCCTGGAGCCTAGGGTACAGGGGCCGCACTGAAGCTTTCTTT. As protein: CAWSLGYRGRTEAFF.

The chain couples TRBV4-1 to TRBJ2-3; TRBD2 agrees at 14 bases. Per the germline V gene, CDR1 is MGHRA and CDR2 is YSYEKL. The CDR3 consists of 17 residues. V was pared by 4 bases and J by 2 bases, with 5 bases of the junction left unmatched. CDR3 region: CASSLGTSGSYTDTQYF. CDR3 sequence (DNA): TGCGCCAGCAGCCTTGGGACTAGCGGGAGCTACACAGATACGCAGTATTTT.

The chain joins TRBV7-2 to TRBJ1-2, with 7 bases lining up with TRBD1. Germline trimming cut 8 bases from V and 8 bases from J; bases unmatched to any gene: 11. The germline V gene encodes CDR1 SGHTA and CDR2 FQGNSA. CDR3 length: 13 amino acids. The CDR3 DNA reads as TGTGCCAGCGTCACAAAGGGGGCGGGAGGCTACACCTTC. Translating it yields CASVTKGAGGYTF.

The V call is TRBV6-5, the J call TRBJ2-1; 7 bases match TRBD2. CDR1 MNHEY and CDR2 SVGAGI come from the germline V gene. V lost 5 bases and J lost 9; bases outside the gene matches: 13. CDR3 length equals 15 residues. CDR3 amino acids: CASSKSGVSRVEQFF. CDR3 DNA sequence: TGTGCCAGCAGTAAGAGCGGGGTCAGTAGGGTTGAGCAGTTCTTC.

V is TRBV19 and J is TRBJ1-1, with a possible D match to TRBD1 (5 bases). Germline CDR1 and CDR2: LNHDA and SQIVND (reference sequence). V gave up 3 bases and J gave up 1 base, with 9 bases separating them. This CDR3 is 14 amino acids long. CDR3 DNA: TGTGCCAGTAGTATTTTCGGGGGGAACACTGAAGCTTTCTTT. The encoded protein is CASSIFGGNTEAFF.

The chain carries TRBV30 and TRBJ2-5; D is possibly TRBD2 (6 bases). The V end was cut by 0 bases, the J end by 4 bases, with 15 bases between. CDR1 and CDR2 (germline): GTSNPN, SVGIG (reference sequence). The CDR3 has 15 residues. The CDR3 protein is CAWSVGAGSGETQYF. Here the CDR3 DNA reads TGTGCCTGGAGTGTAGGTGCGGGATCAGGAGAGACCCAGTACTTC.

J is TRBJ2-7 and V is TRBV5-6; 9 bases fit TRBD1. The CDR3 is 16 amino acids. CDR1 is SGHDT, CDR2 YYEEEE, per germline. Trimming removed 3 bases from V and 2 bases from J; junction bases left unmatched: 9. For the CDR3, the DNA is TGTGCCAGCAGCTCTCTACAGGGGGCGGGTACCTACGAGCAGTACTTC. Translated: CASSSLQGAGTYEQYF.

V is TRBV7-2 and J is TRBJ1-5, with a weak D call TRBD1 (6 bases). Trimming took 5 bases from V and 5 from J, leaving 10 bases between them. Germline-derived CDR1 and CDR2 are SGHTA and FQGNSA. The CDR3 sequence is 13 residues long. CDR3 DNA: TGTGCCAGCAGCCCAAAGGGGGATCAGCCCCAGCATTTT. Translated, it gives CASSPKGDQPQHF.

This chain joins TRBV7-6 and TRBJ2-7; TRBD2 aligns across 9 bases. Per germline, CDR1 SGHVS and CDR2 FNYEAQ. V lost 1 base to trimming and J lost 7 bases; unmatched junction nucleotides: 8. There are 15 residues in the CDR3. DNA of the CDR3: TGTGCCAGCAGCTTAGGGGGCGGGAGGGCCAGTGAGCAGTACTTC. This translates into CASSLGGGRASEQYF.